What follows are 23 T cell receptor beta chains derived from one specimen sequenced in a study of blood T cell repertoires in COVID-19. Profiled with immunoSEQ multiplex PCR; TCRdb holds only in-frame clones, not every one. Of 93,000 or so clones listed, approximately 89% were seen once; the top ten hold 15% to 20%. Sequenced material: peripheral blood. The receptors come from a woman aged 80 or older in a cohort sampled during active COVID-19.

The genes are TRBV10-3 and TRBJ2-1, with D perhaps TRBD1 (5 bases). V lost 0 bases to trimming and J lost 8 bases, with 8 bases between them. The CDR3 spans 13 residues. Germline CDR1 ENHRY, CDR2 SYGVKD. The CDR3 sequence: CAISESAGHEQFF. The CDR3 coding sequence is TGTGCCATCAGTGAGTCCGCAGGGCATGAGCAGTTCTTC.

V gene TRBV6-5 combines with J gene TRBJ2-7, with unresolved D. With 5 bases removed from V and 0 bases from J, the gap between germline ends came to 8 bases. The CDR3 runs to 13 residues. Germline loops: CDR1 MNHEY, CDR2 SVGAGI. The CDR3 nucleotides are TGTGCCAGCAGTCCGCCCGGCTCCTACGAGCAGTACTTC. Its protein product is CASSPPGSYEQYF.

The chain is built from TRBV10-3 and TRBJ2-7; TRBD2 agrees at 7 bases. CDR1 and CDR2 (germline): ENHRY, SYGVKD. The length of the CDR3 is 14 residues. V lost 2 bases, J lost 2 bases, and 3 bases stayed unmatched. In nucleotides, the CDR3 is TGTGCCATCAGTGAGGCTAGCGGAACCTACGAGCAGTACTTC. The encoded protein is CAISEASGTYEQYF.

For the CDR3, the DNA is TGTGCCACCAGTGATGGGGACAGGGCCAAGCCGTACTTC. Its translation: CATSDGDRAKPYF. The chain employs TRBV24-1 and TRBJ2-7; 9 bases fit TRBD1. J was trimmed by 12 bases and V by 3 bases; bases with no gene match: 8. The CDR3 contains 13 residues. Germline V gene lookup returns CDR1 KGHDR and CDR2 SFDVKD.

The gene calls are TRBV5-1 and TRBJ1-2; possible D gene TRBD1, 6 bases. The CDR3 totals 15 residues. Per the germline V gene, CDR1 is SGHRS and CDR2 is YFSETQ. Trimming left V 7 bases short and J 2 bases short, with 18 bases between. The CDR3 region is CASRDTLPGNYGYTF. CDR3 DNA: TGCGCCAGCCGGGACACCCTACCCGGGAACTATGGCTACACCTTC.

The V and J genes are TRBV11-2 and TRBJ2-1; 12 bases fit TRBD1. The CDR3 consists of 17 residues. The V gene's germline CDR1 is SGHAT and CDR2 FQNNGV. V was clipped by 6 bases and J by 5 bases; unmatched bases: 11. The CDR3 loop is CASRLNPGQGAHNEQFF. CDR3 coding DNA: TGTGCCAGCAGGCTAAATCCGGGACAGGGGGCCCACAATGAGCAGTTCTTC.

J is TRBJ2-3 and V is TRBV5-5; TRBD2 agrees at 7 bases. This CDR3 spans 14 amino acids. Germline-derived CDR1 and CDR2 are SGHKS and YYEKEE (reference sequence). V lost 4 bases to trimming and J lost 2 bases; unmatched junction nucleotides: 4. The CDR3 spells CASSLRGTTDTQYF. The CDR3 DNA sequence: TGTGCCAGCAGCCTGCGGGGGACCACAGATACGCAGTATTTT.

This chain uses TRBV11-2 with TRBJ2-7, with D unclear. V lost 0 bases and J 5 bases, leaving 8 bases between the germline ends. CDR1 is SGHAT and CDR2 is FQNNGV in the germline V gene. The CDR3 has 13 residues. The CDR3 sequence: CASSLEIRNEQYF. The CDR3 bases are TGTGCCAGCAGCTTAGAGATCAGGAACGAGCAGTACTTC.

The chain recombines TRBV25-1 with TRBJ2-3, with D perhaps TRBD1 (6 bases). Per the germline V gene, CDR1 is MGHDK and CDR2 is SYGVNS. This CDR3 comprises 14 residues. V was shortened by 8 bases and J by 2 bases, with 14 bases between the two germline ends. The CDR3 is CASSHRTVTDTQYF. The CDR3 coding sequence is TGTGCCAGCTCCCACAGGACAGTCACAGATACGCAGTATTTT.

The chain carries TRBV5-5 and TRBJ2-7; TRBD1 aligns across 7 bases. Germline CDR1 and CDR2: SGHKS and YYEKEE (reference sequence). The length of the CDR3 is 15 residues. J was trimmed by 0 bases and V by 6 bases; bases with no gene match: 9. CDR3 protein: CASTPRGPSSYEQYF. The CDR3 DNA is TGTGCCAGCACCCCTAGGGGGCCAAGCTCCTACGAGCAGTACTTC.

J is TRBJ1-3 and V is TRBV3-1 (or the pseudogene TRBV3-2), with 7 bases that match TRBD1. The germline V gene has CDR1 LGHDT and CDR2 YNNKEL (reference sequence). There are 14 residues in the CDR3. V gave up 0 bases and J gave up 6 bases; unmatched junction bases: 2. For the CDR3, the DNA is TGTGCCAGCAGCCAAGAAAAGGGGGCAAACACCATATATTTT. Translated: CASSQEKGANTIYF.

In nucleotides, the CDR3 is TGTGCCAGCAGCCCTTCCTCAGGGTTAACCGGGGAGCTGTTTTTT. The encoded protein is CASSPSSGLTGELFF. The chain uses TRBV4-2 and TRBJ2-2, with TRBD1 as a possible D gene (5 bases). Trimming left V 4 bases short and J 5 bases short, with 14 bases between. The CDR3 has 15 amino acids. CDR1 and CDR2 from the germline V gene are LGHNA and YNFKEQ.

The CDR3 here is CASSWEGQETQYF. Here the CDR3 DNA reads TGCGCCAGCAGCTGGGAGGGGCAAGAGACCCAGTACTTC. The chain joins TRBV5-1 to TRBJ2-5, with TRBD2 identical over 7 bases. The germline V gene encodes CDR1 SGHRS and CDR2 YFSETQ. The CDR3 covers 13 residues. Losses at the gene ends were 3 bases for V and 2 bases for J; bases not matched to a gene: 1. The whole variable domain, remainder taken from reference TRBV5-1 and TRBJ2-5, is KAGVTQTPRYLIKTRGQQVTLSCSPISGHRSVSWYQQTPGQGLQFLFEYFSETQRNKGNFPGRFSGRQFSNSRSEMNVSTLELGDSALYLCASSWEGQETQYFGPGTRLLVL.

CDR3 nucleotide sequence: TGTGCCACCAGGACAGATTTTTGGGATACGCAGTATTTT. The encoded protein is CATRTDFWDTQYF. The V call is TRBV15, the J call TRBJ2-3, with D maybe TRBD1 (5 bases). Germline V gene data show CDR1 as LNHNV and CDR2 as YYDKDF (reference sequence). The V end was cut by 6 bases, the J end by 6 bases, with 13 bases between. The CDR3 totals 13 residues.

The rearrangement uses TRBV19 and TRBJ1-5; unclear D gene. Per germline, CDR1 LNHDA and CDR2 SQIVND (reference sequence). Between the trimmed V and J ends, which lost 6 bases and 7 bases, there was a span of 10 bases. The CDR3 contains 12 residues. CDR3 nucleotides: TGTGCCAGTAGGGCTGATCCACAGCCCCAGCATTTT. Its protein product is CASRADPQPQHF.

The chain has TRBV12-5 and TRBJ1-6; possible D gene TRBD1, 6 bases. Germline V gives CDR1 LGHNT, CDR2 FRNRAP. Deletions cut 7 bases from V and 10 bases from J, with 23 bases between. The CDR3 contains 16 residues. The CDR3 is CASVLLQGKLTSPLHF. The CDR3 region has the DNA TGTGCTAGTGTCCTCCTCCAGGGGAAGTTAACGTCACCCCTCCACTTT.

Only a few counts were recorded for this clone. This chain links TRBV28 with TRBJ1-6; D gene uncertain. The CDR3 length is 13 residues. The germline V gene encodes CDR1 MDHEN and CDR2 SYDVKM. V was clipped by 7 bases and J by 6 bases, with 10 bases between them. The CDR3 DNA reads TGTGCCAGCATCCGCCGACTTAATTCACCCCTCCACTTT. Translation gives CASIRRLNSPLHF.

The rearrangement links TRBV7-5 to TRBJ2-4; TRBD2 was called by the table and not checked on the DNA. TRBV7-5 is tagged as a pseudogene. The CDR3 spans 19 residues. The CDR3 reads CARTRMTGASGREGNLEYF. The CDR3 nucleotides read TGTGCCAGAACCCGGATGACCGGGGCTAGCGGGAGAGAAGGGAACTTGGAGTACTTC.

The genes are TRBV6-1 and TRBJ2-7, with TRBD1 matching 9 bases. V dropped 3 bases and J dropped 12; count of bases not matched to a gene: 15. There are 15 residues in the CDR3. Germline V CDR1 and CDR2: MNHNS, SASEGT. The CDR3 loop reads CASSESGTGQGRGYF. CDR3 in DNA: TGTGCCAGCAGTGAGTCCGGGACAGGGCAGGGGAGAGGGTACTTC.

This clone was counted once. This chain links TRBV28 with TRBJ1-5; D is unclear. The CDR3 consists of 14 residues. V lost 3 bases and J 0 bases, leaving 6 bases between the germline ends. Germline loops: CDR1 MDHEN, CDR2 SYDVKM. CDR3 in amino acids: CASSFANSNQPQHF. CDR3 bases: TGTGCCAGCAGTTTCGCGAATAGCAATCAGCCCCAGCATTTT.

V usage is TRBV28 and J usage is TRBJ2-5; perhaps TRBD1 as D (6 bases). Germline CDR1 is MDHEN and CDR2 is SYDVKM. The V gene lost 6 bases and the J gene lost 5 bases, with 13 bases spanning the gap. The CDR3 contains 13 residues. CDR3 sequence: CASRLQGSETQYF. The CDR3 DNA sequence: TGTGCCAGCAGATTACAGGGTAGCGAGACCCAGTACTTC.

The gene calls are TRBV14 and TRBJ1-6, with a possible D match to TRBD1 (6 bases). Germline CDR1 SGHDN, CDR2 FVKESK. The length of the CDR3 is 13 residues. The V end was cut by 1 base, the J end by 12 bases, with 10 bases between. CDR3 DNA sequence: TGTGCCAGCAGCCAAGGGGGGGGCGGACCCCTCCACTTT. Translated, it gives CASSQGGGGPLHF.

The J gene is TRBJ2-3, the V gene TRBV15; 8 bases are a match to TRBD2. This CDR3 has 15 amino acids. Germline CDR1 LNHNV, CDR2 YYDKDF (reference sequence). Trimming cost V 5 bases and J 4 bases; bases outside gene matches: 8. The CDR3, as DNA: TGTGCCACCAGCGCCGGGGGCGGGGGGCCAGATACGCAGTATTTT. This codes for CATSAGGGGPDTQYF.